The present entry profiles one T cell receptor beta chain with its context. No antigen is known for it. This entry comes from a study of blood T cells in healthy people across ages. Study outcomes and limitations: In these data, TCR beta diversity tracked strongly with naive T cell percentage.

V shed 8 bases and J 5 bases; nucleotides not matched to a gene: 13. The CDR3 is 14 residues long. From germline, CDR1 is SQVTM and CDR2 ANQGSEA. PCR was performed a second time for roughly 7 to 11 cycles using a sample-barcoded 5' primer and a J-beta primer mix. TCRdb ran MiXCR on the 5' RACE reads and lists one entry per CDR3 protein. The data show hundreds of thousands of distinct CDR3 sequences, about 55% seen once. This TCR was sampled from a man older than 75 in good health. Material for sequencing was blood. The chain uses TRBV29-1 and TRBJ2-5, with TRBD2 identical over 8 bases. The DNA for the CDR3 is TGCAGCACGTTGGGGCGGGAGGCCGGGGAGACCCAGTACTTC. This encodes CSTLGREAGETQYF.